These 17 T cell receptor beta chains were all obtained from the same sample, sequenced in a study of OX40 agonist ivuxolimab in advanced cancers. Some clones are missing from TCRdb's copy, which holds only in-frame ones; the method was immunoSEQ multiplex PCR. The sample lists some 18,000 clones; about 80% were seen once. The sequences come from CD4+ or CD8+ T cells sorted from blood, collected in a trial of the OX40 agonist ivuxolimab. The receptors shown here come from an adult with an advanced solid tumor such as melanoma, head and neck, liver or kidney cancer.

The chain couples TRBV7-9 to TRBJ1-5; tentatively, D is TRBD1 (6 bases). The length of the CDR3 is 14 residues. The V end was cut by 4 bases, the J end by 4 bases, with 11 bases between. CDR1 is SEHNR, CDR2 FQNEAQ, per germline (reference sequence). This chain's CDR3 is CASSSTTGNQPQHF. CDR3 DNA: TGTGCCAGCAGCTCTACCACAGGGAATCAGCCCCAGCATTTT.

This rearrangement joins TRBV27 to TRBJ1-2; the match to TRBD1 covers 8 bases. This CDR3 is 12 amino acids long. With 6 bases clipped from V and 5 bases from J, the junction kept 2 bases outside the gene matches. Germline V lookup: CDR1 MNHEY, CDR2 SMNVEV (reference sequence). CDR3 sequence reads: CASSDRGYGYTF. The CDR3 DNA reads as TGTGCCAGCAGCGACAGGGGTTATGGCTACACCTTC.

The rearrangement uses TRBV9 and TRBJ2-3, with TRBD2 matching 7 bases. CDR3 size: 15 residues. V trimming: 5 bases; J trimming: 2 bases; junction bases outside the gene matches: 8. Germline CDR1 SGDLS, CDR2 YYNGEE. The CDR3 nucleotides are TGTGCCAGCAGTGGCCCCGGGGGGAACACAGATACGCAGTATTTT. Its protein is CASSGPGGNTDTQYF. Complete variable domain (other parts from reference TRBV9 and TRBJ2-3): DSGVTQTPKHLITATGQRVTLRCSPRSGDLSVYWYQQSLDQGLQFLIQYYNGEERAKGNILERFSAQQFPDLHSELNLSSLELGDSALYFCASSGPGGNTDTQYFGPGTRLTVL.

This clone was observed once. The CDR3 reads CASSLVGDGEKLFF. CDR3 bases: TGTGCCAGCAGTTTGGTGGGGGATGGTGAAAAACTGTTTTTT. The chain links TRBV28 to TRBJ1-4, with TRBD1 as a possible D gene (5 bases). V was pared by 3 bases and J by 7 bases, with 12 bases between. Germline-derived CDR1 and CDR2 are MDHEN and SYDVKM. The CDR3 loop spans 14 amino acids.

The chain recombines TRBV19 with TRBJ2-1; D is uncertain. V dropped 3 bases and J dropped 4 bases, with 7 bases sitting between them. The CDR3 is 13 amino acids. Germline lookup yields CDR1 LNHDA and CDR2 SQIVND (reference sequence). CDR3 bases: TGTGCCAGTAGTATCGACGGGTACAATGAGCAGTTCTTC. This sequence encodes CASSIDGYNEQFF.

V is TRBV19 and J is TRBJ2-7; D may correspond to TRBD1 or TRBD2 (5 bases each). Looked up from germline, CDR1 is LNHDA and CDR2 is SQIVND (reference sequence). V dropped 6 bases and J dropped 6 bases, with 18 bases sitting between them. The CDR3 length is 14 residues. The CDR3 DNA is TGTGCCAGTAGCGCCGGGACGGTCGCCTGCGAGCAGTACTTC. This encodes CASSAGTVACEQYF.

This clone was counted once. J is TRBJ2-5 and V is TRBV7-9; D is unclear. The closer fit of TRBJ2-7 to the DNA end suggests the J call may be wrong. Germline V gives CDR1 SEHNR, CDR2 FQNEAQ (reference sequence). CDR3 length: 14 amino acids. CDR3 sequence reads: CASSLVGPSYEQYF. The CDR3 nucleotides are TGTGCCAGCAGCTTAGTGGGTCCCTCCTACGAGCAGTACTTC.

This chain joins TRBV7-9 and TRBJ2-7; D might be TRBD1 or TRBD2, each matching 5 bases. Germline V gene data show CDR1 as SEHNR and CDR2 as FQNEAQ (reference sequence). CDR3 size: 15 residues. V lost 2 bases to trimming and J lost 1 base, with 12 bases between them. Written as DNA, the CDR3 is TGTGCCAGCAGCTTAAGTGGTGAGGGGTCCTACGAGCAGTACTTC. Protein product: CASSLSGEGSYEQYF.

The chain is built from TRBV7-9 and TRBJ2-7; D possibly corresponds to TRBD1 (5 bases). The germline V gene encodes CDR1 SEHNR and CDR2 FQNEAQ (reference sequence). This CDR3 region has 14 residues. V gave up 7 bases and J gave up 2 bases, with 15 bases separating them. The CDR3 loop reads CASTQDGRAYEQYF. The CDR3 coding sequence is TGTGCCAGCACCCAAGACGGCAGGGCCTACGAGCAGTACTTC.

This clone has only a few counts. The CDR3: CAGRVGGDTEAFF. Written as DNA, the CDR3 is TGTGCCGGCCGGGTTGGGGGCGACACTGAAGCTTTCTTT. This rearrangement joins TRBV7-9 to TRBJ1-1; tentatively, D is TRBD1 (6 bases). The CDR3 contains 13 residues. V was trimmed by 11 bases and J by 3 bases, leaving 16 bases between them. Germline V CDR1 and CDR2: SEHNR, FQNEAQ (reference sequence). Full variable domain (remainder filled in from reference TRBV7-9 and TRBJ1-1): DTGVSQNPRHKITKRGQNVTFRCDPISEHNRLYWYRQTLGQGPEFLTYFQNEAQLEKSRLLSDRFSAERPKGSFSTLEIQRTEQGDSAMYLCAGRVGGDTEAFFGQGTRLTVV.

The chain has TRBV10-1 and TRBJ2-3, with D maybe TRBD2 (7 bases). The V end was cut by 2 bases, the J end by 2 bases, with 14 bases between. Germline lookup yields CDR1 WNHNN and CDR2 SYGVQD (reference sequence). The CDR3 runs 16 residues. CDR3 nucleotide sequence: TGCGCCAGCAGTGAGGCTGGGGGGGGCTTCACAGATACGCAGTATTTT. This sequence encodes CASSEAGGGFTDTQYF.

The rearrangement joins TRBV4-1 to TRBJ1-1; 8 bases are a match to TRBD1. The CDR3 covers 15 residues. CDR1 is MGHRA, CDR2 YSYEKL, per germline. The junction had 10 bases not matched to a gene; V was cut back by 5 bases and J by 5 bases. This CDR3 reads CASSGHTGGGTEAFF. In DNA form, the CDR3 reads TGCGCCAGCAGCGGACATACAGGGGGGGGGACTGAAGCTTTCTTT.

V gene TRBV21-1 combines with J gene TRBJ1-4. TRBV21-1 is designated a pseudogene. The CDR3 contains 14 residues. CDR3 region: CASSGAGIGEKLFF. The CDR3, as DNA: TGTGCCAGCAGCGGCGCGGGTATAGGCGAAAAACTGTTTTTT.

The DNA of the CDR3 is TGTGCCAGCAGCCATTCAGATACGCAGTATTTT. Its translation: CASSHSDTQYF. This rearrangement joins TRBV6-9 to TRBJ2-3; D remains unclear. The CDR3 consists of 11 residues. Germline assignment: CDR1 MNHGY and CDR2 SVAAGI. V gave up 6 bases and J gave up 4 bases, with 5 bases separating them.

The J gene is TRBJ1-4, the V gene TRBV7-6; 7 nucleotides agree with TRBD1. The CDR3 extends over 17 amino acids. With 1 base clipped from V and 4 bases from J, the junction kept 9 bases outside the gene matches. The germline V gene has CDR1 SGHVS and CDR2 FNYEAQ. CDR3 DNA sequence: TGTGCCAGCAGCTTAGAGTCTACAGGGGCCTTTAATGAAAAACTGTTTTTT. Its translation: CASSLESTGAFNEKLFF.

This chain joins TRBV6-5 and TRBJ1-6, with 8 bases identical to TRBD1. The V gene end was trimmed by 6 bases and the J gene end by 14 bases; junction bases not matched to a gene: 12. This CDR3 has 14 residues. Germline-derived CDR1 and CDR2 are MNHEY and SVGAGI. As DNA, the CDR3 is TGTGCCAGCAGCCTGGGACAGGTCCGTTGGGCCCTCCACTTT. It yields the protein CASSLGQVRWALHF.

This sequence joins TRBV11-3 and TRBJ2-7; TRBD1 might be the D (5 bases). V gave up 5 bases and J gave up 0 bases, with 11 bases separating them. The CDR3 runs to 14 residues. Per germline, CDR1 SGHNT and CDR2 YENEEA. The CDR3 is CASSPADNSYEQYF. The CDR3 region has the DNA TGTGCCAGCAGCCCTGCGGACAACTCCTACGAGCAGTACTTC. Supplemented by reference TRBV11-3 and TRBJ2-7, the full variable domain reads EAGVVQSPRYKIIEKKQPVAFWCNPISGHNTLYWYLQNLGQGPELLIRYENEEAVDDSQLPKDRFSAERLKGVDSTLKIQPAELGDSAVYLCASSPADNSYEQYFGPGTRLTVT.